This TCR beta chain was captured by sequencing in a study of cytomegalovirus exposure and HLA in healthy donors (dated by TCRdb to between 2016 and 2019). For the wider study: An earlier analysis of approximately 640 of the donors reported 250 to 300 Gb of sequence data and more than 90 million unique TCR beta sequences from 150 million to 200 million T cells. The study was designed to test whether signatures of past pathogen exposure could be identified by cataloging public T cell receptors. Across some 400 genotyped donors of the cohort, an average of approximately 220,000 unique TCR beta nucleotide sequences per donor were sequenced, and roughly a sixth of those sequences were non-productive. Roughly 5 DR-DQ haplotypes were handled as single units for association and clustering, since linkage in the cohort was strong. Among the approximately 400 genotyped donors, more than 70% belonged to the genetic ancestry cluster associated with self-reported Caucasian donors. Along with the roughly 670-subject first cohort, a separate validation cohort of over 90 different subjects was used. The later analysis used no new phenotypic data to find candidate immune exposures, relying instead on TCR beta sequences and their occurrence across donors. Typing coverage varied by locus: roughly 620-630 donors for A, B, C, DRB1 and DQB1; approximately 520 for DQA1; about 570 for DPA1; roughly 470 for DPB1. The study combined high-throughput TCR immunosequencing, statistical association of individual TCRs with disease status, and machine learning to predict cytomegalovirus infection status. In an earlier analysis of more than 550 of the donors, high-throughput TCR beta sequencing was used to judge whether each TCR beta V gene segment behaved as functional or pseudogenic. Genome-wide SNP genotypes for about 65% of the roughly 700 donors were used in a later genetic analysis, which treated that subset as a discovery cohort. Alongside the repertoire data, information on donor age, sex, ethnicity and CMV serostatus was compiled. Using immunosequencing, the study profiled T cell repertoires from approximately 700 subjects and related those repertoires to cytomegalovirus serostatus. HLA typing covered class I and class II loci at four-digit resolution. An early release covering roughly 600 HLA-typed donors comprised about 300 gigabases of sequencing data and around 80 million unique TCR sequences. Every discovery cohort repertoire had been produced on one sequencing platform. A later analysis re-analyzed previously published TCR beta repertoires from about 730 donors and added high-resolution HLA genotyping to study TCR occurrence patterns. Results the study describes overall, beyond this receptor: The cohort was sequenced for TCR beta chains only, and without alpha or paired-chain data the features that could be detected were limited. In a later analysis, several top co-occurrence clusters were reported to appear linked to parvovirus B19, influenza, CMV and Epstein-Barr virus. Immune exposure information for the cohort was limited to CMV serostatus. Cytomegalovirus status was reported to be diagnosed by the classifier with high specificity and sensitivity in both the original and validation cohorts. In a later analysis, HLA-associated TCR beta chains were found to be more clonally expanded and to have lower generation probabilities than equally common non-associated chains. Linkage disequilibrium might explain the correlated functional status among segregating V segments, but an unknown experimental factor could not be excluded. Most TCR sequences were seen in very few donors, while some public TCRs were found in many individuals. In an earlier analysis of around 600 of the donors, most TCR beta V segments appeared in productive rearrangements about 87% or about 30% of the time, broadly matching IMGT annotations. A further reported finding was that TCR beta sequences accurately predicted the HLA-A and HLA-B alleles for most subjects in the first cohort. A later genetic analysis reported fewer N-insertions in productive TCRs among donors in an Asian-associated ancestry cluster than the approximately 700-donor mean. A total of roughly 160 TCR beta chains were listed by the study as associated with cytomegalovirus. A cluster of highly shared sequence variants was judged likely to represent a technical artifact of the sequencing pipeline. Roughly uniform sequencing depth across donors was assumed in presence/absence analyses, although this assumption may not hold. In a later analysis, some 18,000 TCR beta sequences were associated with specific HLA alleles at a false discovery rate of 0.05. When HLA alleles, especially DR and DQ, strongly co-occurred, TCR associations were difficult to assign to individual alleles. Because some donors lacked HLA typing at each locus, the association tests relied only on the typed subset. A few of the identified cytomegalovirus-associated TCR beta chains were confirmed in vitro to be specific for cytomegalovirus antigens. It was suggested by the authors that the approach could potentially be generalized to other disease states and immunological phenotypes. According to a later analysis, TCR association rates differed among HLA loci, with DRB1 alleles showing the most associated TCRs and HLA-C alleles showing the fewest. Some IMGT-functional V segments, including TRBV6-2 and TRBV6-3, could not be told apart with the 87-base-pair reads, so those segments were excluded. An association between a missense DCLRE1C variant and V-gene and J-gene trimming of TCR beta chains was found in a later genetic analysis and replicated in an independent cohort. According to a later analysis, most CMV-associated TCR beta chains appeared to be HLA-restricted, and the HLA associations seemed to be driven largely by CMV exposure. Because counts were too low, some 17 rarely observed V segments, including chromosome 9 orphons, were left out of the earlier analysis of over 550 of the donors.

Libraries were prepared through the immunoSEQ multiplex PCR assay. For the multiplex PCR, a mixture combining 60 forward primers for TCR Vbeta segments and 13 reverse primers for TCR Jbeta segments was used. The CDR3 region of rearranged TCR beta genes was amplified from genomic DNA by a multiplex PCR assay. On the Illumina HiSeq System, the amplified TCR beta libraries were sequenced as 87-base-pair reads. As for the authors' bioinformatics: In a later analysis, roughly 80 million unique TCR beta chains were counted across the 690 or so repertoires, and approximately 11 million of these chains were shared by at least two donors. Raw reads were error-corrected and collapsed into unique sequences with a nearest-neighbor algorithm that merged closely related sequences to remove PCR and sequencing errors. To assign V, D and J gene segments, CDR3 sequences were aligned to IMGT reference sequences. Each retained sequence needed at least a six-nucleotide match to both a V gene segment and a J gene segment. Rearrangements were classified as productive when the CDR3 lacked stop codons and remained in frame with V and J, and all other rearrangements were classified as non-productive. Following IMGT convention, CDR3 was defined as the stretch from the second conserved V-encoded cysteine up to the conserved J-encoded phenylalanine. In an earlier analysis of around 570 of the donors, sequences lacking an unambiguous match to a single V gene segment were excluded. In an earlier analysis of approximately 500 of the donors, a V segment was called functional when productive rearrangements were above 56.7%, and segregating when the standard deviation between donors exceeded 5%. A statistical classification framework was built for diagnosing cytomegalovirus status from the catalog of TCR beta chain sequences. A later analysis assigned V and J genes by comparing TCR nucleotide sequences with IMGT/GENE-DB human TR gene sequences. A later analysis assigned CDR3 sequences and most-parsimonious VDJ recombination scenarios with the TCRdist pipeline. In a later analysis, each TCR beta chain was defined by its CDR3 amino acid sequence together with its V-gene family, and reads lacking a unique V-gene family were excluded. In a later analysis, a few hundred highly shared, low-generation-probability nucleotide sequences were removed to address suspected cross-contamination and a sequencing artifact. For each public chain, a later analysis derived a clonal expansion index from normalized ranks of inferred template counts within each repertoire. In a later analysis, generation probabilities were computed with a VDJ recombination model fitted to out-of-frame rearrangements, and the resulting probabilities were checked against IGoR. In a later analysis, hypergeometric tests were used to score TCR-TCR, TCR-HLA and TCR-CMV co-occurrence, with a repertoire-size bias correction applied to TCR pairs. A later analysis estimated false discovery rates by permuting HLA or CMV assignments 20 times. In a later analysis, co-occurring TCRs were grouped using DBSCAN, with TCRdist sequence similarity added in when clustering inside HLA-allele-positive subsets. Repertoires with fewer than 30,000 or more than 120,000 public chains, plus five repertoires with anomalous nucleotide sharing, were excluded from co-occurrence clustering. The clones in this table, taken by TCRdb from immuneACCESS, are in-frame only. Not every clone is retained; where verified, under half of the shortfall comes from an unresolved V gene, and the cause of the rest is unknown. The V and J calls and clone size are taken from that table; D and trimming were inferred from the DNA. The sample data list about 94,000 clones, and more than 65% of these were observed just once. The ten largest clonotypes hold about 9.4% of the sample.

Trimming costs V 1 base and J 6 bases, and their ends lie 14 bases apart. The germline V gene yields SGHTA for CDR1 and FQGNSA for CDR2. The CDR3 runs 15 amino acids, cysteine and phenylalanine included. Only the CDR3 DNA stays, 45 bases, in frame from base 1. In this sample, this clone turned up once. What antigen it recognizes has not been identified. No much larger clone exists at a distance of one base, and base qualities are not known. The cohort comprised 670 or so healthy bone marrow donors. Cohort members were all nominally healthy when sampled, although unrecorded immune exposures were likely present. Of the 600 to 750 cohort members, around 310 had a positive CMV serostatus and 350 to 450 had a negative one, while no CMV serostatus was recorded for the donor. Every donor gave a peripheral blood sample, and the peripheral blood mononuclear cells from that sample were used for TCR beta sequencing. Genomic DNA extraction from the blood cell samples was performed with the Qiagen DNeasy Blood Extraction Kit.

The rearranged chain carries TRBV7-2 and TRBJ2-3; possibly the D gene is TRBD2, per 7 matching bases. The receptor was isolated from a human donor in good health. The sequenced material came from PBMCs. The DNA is TGTGCCAGCAGCTTAGACGGGGGGCGCGCGGATACGCAGTATTTT. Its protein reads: CASSLDGGRADTQYF. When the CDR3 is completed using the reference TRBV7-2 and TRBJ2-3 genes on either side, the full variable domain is GAGVSQSPSNKVTEKGKDVELRCDPISGHTALYWYRQSLGQGLEFLIYFQGNSAPDKSGLPSDRFSAERTGGSVSTLTIQRTQQEDSAVYLCASSLDGGRADTQYFGPGTRLTVL.